This paragraph covers one T cell receptor beta chain sequence. This entry is derived from a study of blood T cell repertoires in COVID-19. Overall study: Nucleic acid was either cDNA or gDNA, and it came from T cells, B-cell-depleted T cells, or PBMCs.

The repertoire was sequenced with immunoSEQ multiplex PCR; TCRdb's copy has only in-frame clones and lacks some. The sample contains around 200,000 clones, around 90% of which appear only once. Germline CDR1 reads SGHDT; CDR2 reads YYEEEE. The CDR3 is made up of 14 amino acids. The V and J ends lost 1 base and 2 bases respectively, with 9 bases between them. The sequencing input was peripheral blood. The sequence was collected from a man aged 40-49 years with acute or convalescent COVID-19. This sequence joins TRBV5-6 and TRBJ2-5, with D possibly being TRBD2 (5 bases). Here the CDR3 reads CASSLMAGQETQYF. CDR3 sequence (DNA): TGTGCCAGCAGCTTGATGGCGGGTCAAGAGACCCAGTACTTC.